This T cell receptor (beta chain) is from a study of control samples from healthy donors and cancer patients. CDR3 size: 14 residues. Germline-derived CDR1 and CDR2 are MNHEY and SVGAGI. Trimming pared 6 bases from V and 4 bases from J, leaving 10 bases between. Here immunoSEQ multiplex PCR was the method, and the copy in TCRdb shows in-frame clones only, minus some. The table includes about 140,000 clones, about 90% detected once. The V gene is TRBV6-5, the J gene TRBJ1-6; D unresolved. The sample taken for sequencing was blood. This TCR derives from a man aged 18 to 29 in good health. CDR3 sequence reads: CASRPANYNSPLHF. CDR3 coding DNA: TGTGCCAGCAGACCCGCCAATTATAATTCACCCCTCCACTTT.